Presented here are 20 T cell receptor beta chains from one specimen sequenced in a study of T cells in Graves' hyperthyroidism and ophthalmopathy. The TCR beta CDR3 regions underwent amplification using RNA transcripts as the source. HTBI primers were used for first-round RT-PCR of the TCR CDR3. One entry per CDR3 protein, called by TCRdb with MiXCR from the multiplex PCR reads. The sample holds about 410,000 distinct CDR3 sequences, more than 12% seen once. The specimen sequenced was blood. These receptors all come from a woman aged 30 to 39 with Graves' ophthalmopathy.

In its sample, this clonotype was seen many times. This sequence joins TRBV20-1 and TRBJ2-1, with 12 bases that match TRBD2. CDR3 size: 17 residues. CDR1 is DFQATT, CDR2 SNEGSKA, per germline (reference sequence). The junction had 16 bases not matched to a gene; V was cut back by 6 bases and J by 7 bases. CDR3 coding DNA: TGCAGTGCCAAGCGACTAGCGGGAGAGTACGGGGAAAATGAGCAGTTCTTC. Its protein is CSAKRLAGEYGENEQFF.

On this clonotype itself: This may arise from a read error, as a much more abundant clone is one base away. This chain links TRBV28 with TRBJ2-3; 9 bases match TRBD2. Losses at the gene ends were 8 bases for V and 4 bases for J; bases not matched to a gene: 10. There are 15 residues in the CDR3. Germline V CDR1 and CDR2: MDHEN, SYDVKM. CDR3 region: CASGGGGGAADTQYF. The CDR3, as DNA: TGTGCCAGCGGGGGGGGCGGGGGGGCCGCAGATACGCAGTATTTT.

This clonotype was seen ten or more times. This rearrangement joins TRBV10-3 to TRBJ2-2; TRBD1 agrees at 11 bases. From germline, CDR1 is ENHRY and CDR2 SYGVKD. V gave up 6 bases and J gave up 0 bases; unmatched junction bases: 12. The CDR3 length is 19 residues. Here the CDR3 reads CAISEERTGGFPNTGELFF. The CDR3 DNA reads as TGTGCCATCAGCGAAGAACGGACAGGGGGCTTTCCGAACACCGGGGAGCTGTTTTTT.

The V call is TRBV6-5, the J call TRBJ2-2; the D gene is possibly TRBD1 (5 bases). The CDR3 is 13 residues long. CDR1 and CDR2 from the germline V gene are MNHEY and SVGAGI. V lost 2 bases and J lost 8, with 9 bases in between. The CDR3 nucleotides read TGTGCCAGCAGTTACGTCAGGGTAGGGGAGCTGTTTTTT. It specifies CASSYVRVGELFF.

Many counts were recorded for this clonotype. This chain connects TRBV28 to TRBJ2-3, with TRBD2 matching 8 bases. Per the germline V gene, CDR1 is MDHEN and CDR2 is SYDVKM. The CDR3 covers 16 residues. Trimming cost V 6 bases and J 5 bases; bases outside gene matches: 13. CDR3 DNA sequence: TGTGCCAGCAGCCAAGGCAAGCGGGGGCGGGGAGATACGCAGTATTTT. This gives the protein CASSQGKRGRGDTQYF.

The sample holds many counts of this clonotype. The chain joins TRBV27 to TRBJ2-6; D possibly corresponds to TRBD1 (7 bases). The CDR3 has 17 residues. With 3 bases removed from V and 0 bases from J, the gap between germline ends came to 12 bases. CDR1 is MNHEY, CDR2 SMNVEV, per germline (reference sequence). CDR3 loop: CASSFRQGLSGANVLTF. In DNA, the CDR3 is TGTGCCAGCAGTTTTCGACAGGGACTCTCTGGGGCCAACGTCCTGACTTTC. Full variable domain (outside the CDR3, taken from reference TRBV27 and TRBJ2-6): EAQVTQNPRYLITVTGKKLTVTCSQNMNHEYMSWYRQDPGLGLRQIYYSMNVEVTDKGDVPEGYKVSRKEKRNFPLILESPSPNQTSLYFCASSFRQGLSGANVLTFGAGSRLTVL.

The chain recombines TRBV19 with TRBJ1-6; the D is unclear. The germline gives CDR1 LNHDA, CDR2 SQIVND (reference sequence). CDR3 length: 13 residues. V was cut by 0 bases and J by 7 bases, with 4 bases left in between. The DNA for the CDR3 is TGTGCCAGTAGTATAGATTCGAATTCACCCCTCCACTTT. It codes for CASSIDSNSPLHF.

The rearrangement links TRBV18 to TRBJ2-3; the match to TRBD2 covers 10 bases. CDR1 KGHSH and CDR2 LQKENI come from the germline V gene. The CDR3 contains 13 residues. Germline trimming cut 6 bases from V and 4 bases from J; bases unmatched to any gene: 1. The CDR3 reads CASSGLAADTQYF. As DNA, the CDR3 is TGTGCCAGCTCCGGACTAGCGGCAGATACGCAGTATTTT.

The sample holds one count of this clonotype. This sequence joins TRBV20-1 and TRBJ2-7, with TRBD1 matching over 9 bases. V dropped 1 base and J dropped 0; count of bases not matched to a gene: 4. The CDR3 has 15 residues. Germline CDR1 reads DFQATT; CDR2 reads SNEGSKA (reference sequence). The CDR3 DNA is TGCAGTGCTAGAGCCGGGACAGGGTACTCCTACGAGCAGTACTTC. It yields the protein CSARAGTGYSYEQYF.

This clonotype has ten or more counts. The V gene is TRBV20-1, the J gene TRBJ1-2; a weak D match, TRBD1 (5 bases). V was trimmed by 8 bases and J by 4 bases, leaving 17 bases between them. Germline CDR1 reads DFQATT; CDR2 reads SNEGSKA (reference sequence). The CDR3 sequence is 13 residues long. For the CDR3, the DNA is TGCAGTCAACGCCTCCAGGGAACCTATGGCTACACCTTC. Protein: CSQRLQGTYGYTF.

V and J are TRBV20-1 and TRBJ2-7, with 7 bases that match TRBD2. The length of the CDR3 is 14 residues. With 6 bases clipped from V and 3 bases from J, the junction kept 11 bases outside the gene matches. Germline V gene sequence: CDR1 DFQATT, CDR2 SNEGSKA (reference sequence). The CDR3 DNA reads as TGCAGTGCCAGTTTCGCGGGAGAGGGCTACGAGCAGTACTTC. Its translation: CSASFAGEGYEQYF.

This clonotype was counted many times. The rearrangement joins TRBV12-3 or TRBV12-4 to TRBJ1-2; 9 nucleotides line up with TRBD1. The CDR3 is 13 residues long. The J segment lost 8 bases and the V segment lost 6 bases, leaving 7 bases of the junction unmatched. CDR3 sequence (DNA): TGTGCCAGCAGACCGACAGGGGGGGACGGCTACACCTTC. It encodes CASRPTGGDGYTF.

This clonotype was counted between two and nine times. The rearrangement joins TRBV2 to TRBJ2-7; D uncertain. V shed 3 bases and J shed 1 base, with 13 bases lying between them. The CDR3 has 15 residues. Germline V CDR1 and CDR2: SNHLY, FYNNEI. CDR3 DNA: TGTGCCAGCAGTGAGGCCCCAGCCAGGTCCTACGAGCAGTACTTC. Protein: CASSEAPARSYEQYF. Together with reference TRBV2 and TRBJ2-7, the CDR3 gives the full variable domain: EPEVTQTPSHQVTQMGQEVILRCVPISNHLYFYWYRQILGQKVEFLVSFYNNEISEKSEIFDDQFSVERPDGSNFTLKIRSTKLEDSAMYFCASSEAPARSYEQYFGPGTRLTVT.

The chain combines TRBV5-4 with TRBJ2-5, with a weak D call TRBD2 (6 bases). The germline V gene has CDR1 SGHNT and CDR2 YYREEE (reference sequence). The CDR3 sequence is 14 residues long. V lost 0 bases and J 3 bases, leaving 9 bases between the germline ends. In nucleotides, the CDR3 is TGTGCCAGCAGCTTGGAACCGGGGGAAGAGACCCAGTACTTC. Translating it yields CASSLEPGEETQYF.

This clonotype was counted only a few times. V usage is TRBV20-1 and J usage is TRBJ2-7, with D unresolved. Germline CDR1 and CDR2: DFQATT and SNEGSKA (reference sequence). Trimming took 0 bases from V and 2 from J, leaving 8 bases between them. The CDR3 runs to 13 residues. Here the CDR3 reads CSAREGIPYEQYF. The CDR3 DNA reads TGCAGTGCTAGAGAGGGGATTCCCTACGAGCAGTACTTC.

This clonotype came up many times. The chain recombines TRBV7-9 with TRBJ2-3; 11 bases are shared with TRBD1. Trimming took 2 bases from V and 6 from J; bases not matched to a gene: 13. From germline, CDR1 is SEHNR and CDR2 FQNEAQ (reference sequence). The CDR3 contains 18 residues. This chain's CDR3 is CASSLWGDTGQGADTQYF. The DNA for the CDR3 is TGTGCCAGCAGCTTATGGGGGGATACCGGACAGGGGGCCGATACGCAGTATTTT. The full variable domain, rest sourced from reference TRBV7-9 and TRBJ2-3, is DTGVSQNPRHKITKRGQNVTFRCDPISEHNRLYWYRQTLGQGPEFLTYFQNEAQLEKSRLLSDRFSAERPKGSFSTLEIQRTEQGDSAMYLCASSLWGDTGQGADTQYFGPGTRLTVL.

This clonotype was seen ten or more times. The chain combines TRBV27 with TRBJ2-3; the D gene is possibly TRBD2 (5 bases). Deletions cut 5 bases from V and 2 bases from J, with 14 bases between. Germline V gene sequence: CDR1 MNHEY, CDR2 SMNVEV (reference sequence). The CDR3 spans 15 residues. CDR3: CASSPRTGPTDTQYF. The CDR3 bases are TGTGCCAGCAGTCCCAGGACTGGGCCCACAGATACGCAGTATTTT.

This clonotype has a count of ten or more. This sequence joins TRBV20-1 and TRBJ1-1, with 7 positions matching TRBD1. After removal of 5 bases from V and 1 base from J, the junction contained 7 bases not matched to a gene. Germline V CDR1 and CDR2: DFQATT, SNEGSKA (reference sequence). There are 14 residues in the CDR3. CDR3 bases: TGCAGTGCTGAATGGGGACAGAAGAACACTGAAGCTTTCTTT. This translates into CSAEWGQKNTEAFF.

This clonotype was seen ten or more times. The rearrangement joins TRBV7-9 to TRBJ2-7, with D perhaps TRBD1 (6 bases). V was clipped by 3 bases and J by 3 bases, with 12 bases between them. This CDR3 region has 14 residues. Germline V lookup: CDR1 SEHNR, CDR2 FQNEAQ (reference sequence). This CDR3 reads CASSFQGQIYEQYF. In DNA, the CDR3 is TGTGCCAGCAGCTTTCAGGGGCAGATCTACGAGCAGTACTTC.

Ten or more counts support this clonotype. The chain has TRBV7-9 and TRBJ2-5; possible D gene TRBD2, 6 bases. Germline CDR1 SEHNR, CDR2 FQNEAQ (reference sequence). The CDR3 is made up of 15 amino acids. Deletions cut 4 bases from V and 7 bases from J, with 19 bases between. CDR3 coding DNA: TGTGCCAGCAGCTGGCCTGAGGCGGGAACTGGGACCCAGTACTTC. It encodes CASSWPEAGTGTQYF.